The T cell receptor beta chain under discussion was sequenced for a study of regulatory T cells in long-lasting Graves disease. Study background: Persistent Graves' disease required over 5 years of antithyroid drugs and positive TSH receptor antibodies. Whole-study findings and limits: Results may be inaccurate due to the small sample size. Lower TCR diversity characterized persistent Graves' patients relative to newly diagnosed patients.

Regarding time point: persistent/refractory GD, antithyroid drugs over 5 years with positive TRAb. Scientists built the TCR library using RNA that was extracted from PBMCs. Arm-PCR of CDR3 regions and iRepertoire HTBI primers were used to build TCR beta libraries. In the authors' workflow: From all samples, identification returned some 13 TRBJ and approximately 63 TRBV segments. MiXCR, applied by TCRdb to the multiplex PCR reads, yields one record per CDR3 protein. TCRdb's processing, not the study's, gives the V and J calls here. The table records around 450,000 distinct CDR3 sequences, 20% to 25% of them present only once. The table lists this clonotype with a few counts. Its antigen is not identified. V shed 3 bases and J shed 3 bases, with 9 bases lying between them. Germline V lookup: CDR1 DFQATT, CDR2 SNEGSKA (reference sequence). This CDR3 has 12 residues.

This sequence was found in a female donor with Graves disease. J is TRBJ2-7 and V is TRBV20-1; D possibly corresponds to TRBD2 (6 bases). Sample: peripheral blood mononuclear cells (PBMCs), taken when the disease was refractory, from a patient treated with antithyroid drugs. CDR3 coding DNA: TGCAGTGCTAGCGGGAGTCTCTACGAGCAGTACTTC. This sequence encodes CSASGSLYEQYF.